The entry that follows covers one T cell receptor (beta chain) sequence. This CDR3 comprises 16 residues. Trimming removed 5 bases from V and 0 bases from J; junction bases left unmatched: 6. Germline CDR1 and CDR2: MNHEY and SMNVEV (reference sequence). This sample stems from a study of blood T cell repertoires in COVID-19. Clones were read by immunoSEQ multiplex PCR, and TCRdb kept only the in-frame ones, dropping some. This sample has under 250,000 clones, with approximately 80% found just once. The sample taken for sequencing was peripheral blood. V gene TRBV27 combines with J gene TRBJ2-4; 8 bases are a match to TRBD1. The sequence derives from a man aged 30-40 years who had recovered from COVID-19. This CDR3 reads CASSPRTGLAKNIQYF. As DNA, the CDR3 is TGTGCCAGCAGTCCCCGGACAGGGCTAGCCAAAAACATTCAGTACTTC.